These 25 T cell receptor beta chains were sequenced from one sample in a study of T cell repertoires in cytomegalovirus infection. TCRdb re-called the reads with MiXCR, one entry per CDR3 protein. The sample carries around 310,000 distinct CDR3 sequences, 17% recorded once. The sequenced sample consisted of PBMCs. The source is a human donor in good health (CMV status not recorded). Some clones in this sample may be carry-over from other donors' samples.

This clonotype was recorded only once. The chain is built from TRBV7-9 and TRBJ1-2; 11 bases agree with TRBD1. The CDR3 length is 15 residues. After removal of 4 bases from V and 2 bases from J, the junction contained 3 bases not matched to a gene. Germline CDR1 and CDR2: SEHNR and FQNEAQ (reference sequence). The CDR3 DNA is TGTGCCAGCAGCTCCTGGACAGGGGGCAACTATGGCTACACCTTC. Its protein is CASSSWTGGNYGYTF.

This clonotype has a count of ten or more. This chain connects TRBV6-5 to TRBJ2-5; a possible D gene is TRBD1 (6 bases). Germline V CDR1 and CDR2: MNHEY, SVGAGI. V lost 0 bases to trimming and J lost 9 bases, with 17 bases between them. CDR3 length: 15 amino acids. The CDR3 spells CASSYSRPSEGAQYF. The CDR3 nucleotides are TGTGCCAGCAGTTACTCAAGACCTTCCGAGGGGGCCCAGTACTTC.

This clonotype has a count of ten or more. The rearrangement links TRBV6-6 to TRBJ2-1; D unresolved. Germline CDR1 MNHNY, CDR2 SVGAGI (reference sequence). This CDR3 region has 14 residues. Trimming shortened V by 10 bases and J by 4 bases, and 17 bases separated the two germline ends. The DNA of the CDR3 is TGTGCCACCCTGACCCCCGCGTTGTACAATGAGCAGTTCTTC. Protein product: CATLTPALYNEQFF.

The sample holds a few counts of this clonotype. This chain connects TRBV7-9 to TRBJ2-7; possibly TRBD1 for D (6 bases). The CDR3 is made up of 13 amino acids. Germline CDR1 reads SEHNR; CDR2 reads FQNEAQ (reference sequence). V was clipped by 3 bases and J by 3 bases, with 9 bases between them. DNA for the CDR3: TGTGCCAGCAGCTTTGCAGGGGTCTACGAGCAGTACTTC. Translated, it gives CASSFAGVYEQYF. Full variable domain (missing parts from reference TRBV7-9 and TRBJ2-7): DTGVSQNPRHKITKRGQNVTFRCDPISEHNRLYWYRQTLGQGPEFLTYFQNEAQLEKSRLLSDRFSAERPKGSFSTLEIQRTEQGDSAMYLCASSFAGVYEQYFGPGTRLTVT.

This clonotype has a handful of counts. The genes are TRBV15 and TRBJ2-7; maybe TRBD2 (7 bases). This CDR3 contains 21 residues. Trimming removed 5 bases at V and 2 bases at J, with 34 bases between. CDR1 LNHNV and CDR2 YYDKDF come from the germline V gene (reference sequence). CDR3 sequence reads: CATSYGGVSGNNRELTYEQYF. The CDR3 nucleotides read TGTGCCACCAGCTATGGGGGGGTCTCCGGCAATAACAGGGAATTGACCTACGAGCAGTACTTC.

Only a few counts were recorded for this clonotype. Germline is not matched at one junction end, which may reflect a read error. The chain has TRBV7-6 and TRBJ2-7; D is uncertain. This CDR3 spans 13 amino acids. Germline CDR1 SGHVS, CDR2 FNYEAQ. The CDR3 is CASSFISSSEQYF. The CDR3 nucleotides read TGTGCCAGCAGCTTTATTTCCTCCTCCGAGCAGTACTTC.

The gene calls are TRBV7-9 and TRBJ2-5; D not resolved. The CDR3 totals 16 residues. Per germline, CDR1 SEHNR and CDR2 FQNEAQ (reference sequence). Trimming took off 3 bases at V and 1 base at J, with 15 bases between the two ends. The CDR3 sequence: CASSFVQTLLQETQYF. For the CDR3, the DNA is TGTGCCAGCAGCTTCGTACAGACACTTCTCCAAGAGACCCAGTACTTC.

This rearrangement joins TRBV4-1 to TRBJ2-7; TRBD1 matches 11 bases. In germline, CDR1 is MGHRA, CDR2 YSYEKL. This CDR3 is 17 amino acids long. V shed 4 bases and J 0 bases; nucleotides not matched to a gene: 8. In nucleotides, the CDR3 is TGCGCCAGCAGCCCGAGGACAGGGGGCTTGAGCTCCTACGAGCAGTACTTC. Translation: CASSPRTGGLSSYEQYF.

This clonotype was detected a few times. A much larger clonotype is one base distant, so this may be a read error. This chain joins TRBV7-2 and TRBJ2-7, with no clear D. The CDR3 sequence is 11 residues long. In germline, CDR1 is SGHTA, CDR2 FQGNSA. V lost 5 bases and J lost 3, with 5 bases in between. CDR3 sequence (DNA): TGTGCCAGCAGCCCCCACTACGAGCAGTACTTC. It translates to CASSPHYEQYF.

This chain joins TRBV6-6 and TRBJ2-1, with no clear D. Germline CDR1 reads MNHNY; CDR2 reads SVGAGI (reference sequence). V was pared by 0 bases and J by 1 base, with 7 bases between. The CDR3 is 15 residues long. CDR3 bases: TGTGCCAGCAGTTACTCAGCCGTATCCTACAATGAGCAGTTCTTC. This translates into CASSYSAVSYNEQFF.

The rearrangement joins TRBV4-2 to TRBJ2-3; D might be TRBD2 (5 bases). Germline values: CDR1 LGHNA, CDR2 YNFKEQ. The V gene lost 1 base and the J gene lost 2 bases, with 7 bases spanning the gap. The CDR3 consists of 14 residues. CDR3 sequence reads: CASSQGGDTDTQYF. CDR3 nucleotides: TGTGCCAGCAGCCAAGGGGGAGACACAGATACGCAGTATTTT.

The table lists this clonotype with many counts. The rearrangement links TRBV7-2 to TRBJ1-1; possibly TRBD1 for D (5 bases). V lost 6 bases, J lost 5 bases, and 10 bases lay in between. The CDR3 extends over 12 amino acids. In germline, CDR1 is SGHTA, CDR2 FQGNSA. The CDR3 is CASRLGATEAFF. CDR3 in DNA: TGTGCCAGCAGACTCGGGGCAACTGAAGCTTTCTTT.

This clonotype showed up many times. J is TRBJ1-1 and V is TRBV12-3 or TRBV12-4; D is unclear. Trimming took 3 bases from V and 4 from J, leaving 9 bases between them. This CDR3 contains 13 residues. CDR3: CASSLQTLTEAFF. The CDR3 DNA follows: TGTGCCAGCAGTTTGCAGACTCTCACTGAAGCTTTCTTT.

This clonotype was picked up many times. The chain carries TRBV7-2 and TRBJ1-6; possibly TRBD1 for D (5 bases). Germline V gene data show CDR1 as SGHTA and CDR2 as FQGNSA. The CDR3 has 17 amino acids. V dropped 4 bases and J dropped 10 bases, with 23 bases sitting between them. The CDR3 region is CASSSPGAGTVRSPLHF. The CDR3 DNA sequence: TGTGCCAGCAGCTCCCCTGGGGCAGGGACCGTCCGGTCACCCCTCCACTTT.

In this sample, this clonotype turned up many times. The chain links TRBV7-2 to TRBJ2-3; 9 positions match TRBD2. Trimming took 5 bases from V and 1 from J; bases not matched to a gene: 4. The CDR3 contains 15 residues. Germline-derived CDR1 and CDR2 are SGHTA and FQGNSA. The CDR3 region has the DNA TGTGCCAGCAGCCGAGTAGCGGGGGGCACAGATACGCAGTATTTT. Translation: CASSRVAGGTDTQYF.

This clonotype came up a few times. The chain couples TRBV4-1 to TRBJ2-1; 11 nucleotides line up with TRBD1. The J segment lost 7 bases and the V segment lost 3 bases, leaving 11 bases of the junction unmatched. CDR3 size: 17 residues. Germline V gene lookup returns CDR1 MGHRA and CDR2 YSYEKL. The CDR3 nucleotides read TGCGCCAGCAGCCAGGGATCCGGGACAGGGGGTAAGAATGAGCAGTTCTTC. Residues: CASSQGSGTGGKNEQFF.

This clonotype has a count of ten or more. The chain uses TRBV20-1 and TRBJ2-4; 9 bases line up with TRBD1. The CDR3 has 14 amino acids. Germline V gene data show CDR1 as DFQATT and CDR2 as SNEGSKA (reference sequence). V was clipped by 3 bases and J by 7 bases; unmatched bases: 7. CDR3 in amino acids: CSASQTGGRNIQYF. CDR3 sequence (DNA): TGCAGTGCTAGTCAAACAGGGGGCAGGAACATTCAGTACTTC.

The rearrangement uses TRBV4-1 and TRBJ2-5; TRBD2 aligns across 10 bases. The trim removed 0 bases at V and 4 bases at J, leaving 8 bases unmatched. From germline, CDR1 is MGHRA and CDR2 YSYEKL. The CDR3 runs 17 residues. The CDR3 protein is CASSQDRGLAAGETQYF. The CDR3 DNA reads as TGCGCCAGCAGCCAAGATCGAGGACTAGCGGCGGGAGAGACCCAGTACTTC.

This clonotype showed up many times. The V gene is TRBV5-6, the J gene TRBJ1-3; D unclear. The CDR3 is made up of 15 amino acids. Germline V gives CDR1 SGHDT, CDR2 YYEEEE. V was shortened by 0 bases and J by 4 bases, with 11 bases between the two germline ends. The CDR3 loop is CASSLVVSTGNTIYF. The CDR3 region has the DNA TGTGCCAGCAGCTTGGTCGTGTCCACCGGAAACACCATATATTTT. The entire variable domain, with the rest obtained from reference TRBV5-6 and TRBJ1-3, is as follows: DAGVTQSPTHLIKTRGQQVTLRCSPKSGHDTVSWYQQALGQGPQFIFQYYEEEERQRGNFPDRFSGHQFPNYSSELNVNALLLGDSALYLCASSLVVSTGNTIYFGEGSWLTVV.

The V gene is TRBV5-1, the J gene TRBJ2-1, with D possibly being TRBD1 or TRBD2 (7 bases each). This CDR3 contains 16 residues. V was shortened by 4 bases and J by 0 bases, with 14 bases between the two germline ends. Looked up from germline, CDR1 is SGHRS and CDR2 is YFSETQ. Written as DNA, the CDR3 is TGCGCCAGCAGCCAGGGGGGGTCGGGCTCCTACAATGAGCAGTTCTTC. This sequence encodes CASSQGGSGSYNEQFF.

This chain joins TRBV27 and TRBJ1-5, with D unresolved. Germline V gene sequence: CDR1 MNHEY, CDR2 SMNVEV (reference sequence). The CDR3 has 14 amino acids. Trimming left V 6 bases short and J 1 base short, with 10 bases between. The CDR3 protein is CASRAVLSNQPQHF. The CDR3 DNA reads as TGTGCCAGCAGGGCAGTCTTAAGCAATCAGCCCCAGCATTTT.

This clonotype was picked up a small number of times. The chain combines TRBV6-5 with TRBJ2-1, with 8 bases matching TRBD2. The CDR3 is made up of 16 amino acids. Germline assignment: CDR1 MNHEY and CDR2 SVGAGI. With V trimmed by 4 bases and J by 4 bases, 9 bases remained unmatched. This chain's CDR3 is CASSFLSGGNYNEQFF. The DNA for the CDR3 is TGTGCCAGCAGTTTCTTAAGCGGGGGAAATTACAATGAGCAGTTCTTC.

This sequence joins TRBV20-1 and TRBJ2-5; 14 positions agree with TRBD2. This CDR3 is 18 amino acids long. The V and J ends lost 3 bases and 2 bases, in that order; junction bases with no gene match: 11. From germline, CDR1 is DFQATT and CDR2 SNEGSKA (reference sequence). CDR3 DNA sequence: TGCAGTGCTAGGGGGGGGGGACTAGCGGGGGTCAATCAAGAGACCCAGTACTTC. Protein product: CSARGGGLAGVNQETQYF.

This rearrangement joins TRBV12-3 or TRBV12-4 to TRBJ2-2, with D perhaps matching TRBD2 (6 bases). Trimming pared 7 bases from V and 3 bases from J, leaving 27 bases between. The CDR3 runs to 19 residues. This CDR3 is CASILWVGRQFWDTGELFF. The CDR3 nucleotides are TGTGCCAGCATCCTCTGGGTCGGGAGACAGTTCTGGGACACCGGGGAGCTGTTTTTT.

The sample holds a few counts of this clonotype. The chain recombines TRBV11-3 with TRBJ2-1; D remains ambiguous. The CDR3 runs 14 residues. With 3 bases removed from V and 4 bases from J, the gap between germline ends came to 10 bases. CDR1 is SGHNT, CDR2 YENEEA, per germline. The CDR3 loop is CASSLGWGYNEQFF. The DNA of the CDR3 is TGTGCCAGCAGCTTGGGGTGGGGATACAATGAGCAGTTCTTC. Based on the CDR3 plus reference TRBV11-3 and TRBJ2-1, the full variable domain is EAGVVQSPRYKIIEKKQPVAFWCNPISGHNTLYWYLQNLGQGPELLIRYENEEAVDDSQLPKDRFSAERLKGVDSTLKIQPAELGDSAVYLCASSLGWGYNEQFFGPGTRLTVL.